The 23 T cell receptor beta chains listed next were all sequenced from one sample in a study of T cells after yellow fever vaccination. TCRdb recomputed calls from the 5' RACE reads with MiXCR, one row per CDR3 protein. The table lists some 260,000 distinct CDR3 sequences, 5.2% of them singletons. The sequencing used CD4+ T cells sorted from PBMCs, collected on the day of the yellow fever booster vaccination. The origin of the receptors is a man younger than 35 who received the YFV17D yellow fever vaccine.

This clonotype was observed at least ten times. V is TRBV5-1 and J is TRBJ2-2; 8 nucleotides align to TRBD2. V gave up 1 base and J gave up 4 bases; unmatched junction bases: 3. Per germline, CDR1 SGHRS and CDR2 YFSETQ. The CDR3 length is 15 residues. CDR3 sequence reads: CASSLTGGSTGELFF. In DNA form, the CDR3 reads TGCGCCAGCAGCTTGACGGGGGGGTCCACCGGGGAGCTGTTTTTT.

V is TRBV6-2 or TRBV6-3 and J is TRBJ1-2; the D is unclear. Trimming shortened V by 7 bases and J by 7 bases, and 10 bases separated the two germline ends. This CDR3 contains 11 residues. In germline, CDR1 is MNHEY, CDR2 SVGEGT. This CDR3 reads CASTKPGGYTF. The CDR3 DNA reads TGTGCCAGCACCAAACCGGGTGGCTACACCTTC.

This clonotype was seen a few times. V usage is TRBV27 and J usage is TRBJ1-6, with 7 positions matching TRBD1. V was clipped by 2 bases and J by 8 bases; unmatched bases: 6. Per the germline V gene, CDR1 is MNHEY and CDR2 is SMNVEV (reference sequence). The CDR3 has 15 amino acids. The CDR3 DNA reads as TGTGCCAGCAGTTTACGACAGGGTTTTGATTCACCCCTCCACTTT. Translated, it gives CASSLRQGFDSPLHF.

The CDR3 DNA is TGTGCCAGCAGCTCGGGCCCGACGGATACGCAGTATTTT. Translation: CASSSGPTDTQYF. The V call is TRBV7-3, the J call TRBJ2-3; no firm D call. The CDR3 loop spans 13 amino acids. Trimming took off 4 bases at V and 6 bases at J, with 11 bases between the two ends. Germline CDR1 reads SGHTA; CDR2 reads FQGTGA.

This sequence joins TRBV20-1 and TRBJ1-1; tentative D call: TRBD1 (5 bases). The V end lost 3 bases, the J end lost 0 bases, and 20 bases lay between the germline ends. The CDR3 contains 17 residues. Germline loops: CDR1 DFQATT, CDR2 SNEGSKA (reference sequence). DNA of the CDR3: TGCAGTGCTAGCGGGGGTCGGTTTGGAAACTTGAACACTGAAGCTTTCTTT. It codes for CSASGGRFGNLNTEAFF.

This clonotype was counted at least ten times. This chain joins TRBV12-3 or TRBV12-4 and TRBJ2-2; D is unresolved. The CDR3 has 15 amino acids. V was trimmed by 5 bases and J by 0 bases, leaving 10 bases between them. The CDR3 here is CASSPSYPNTGELFF. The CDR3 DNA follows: TGTGCCAGCAGTCCCTCCTACCCGAACACCGGGGAGCTGTTTTTT.

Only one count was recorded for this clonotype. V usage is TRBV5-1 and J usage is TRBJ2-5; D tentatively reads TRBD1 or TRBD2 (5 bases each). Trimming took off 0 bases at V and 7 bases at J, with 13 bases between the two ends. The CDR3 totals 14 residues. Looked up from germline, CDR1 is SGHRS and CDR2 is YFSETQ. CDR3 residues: CASSLAEGPTTQYF. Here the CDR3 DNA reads TGCGCCAGCAGCTTGGCCGAGGGACCGACGACCCAGTACTTC.

CDR3: CASSPFETDTQYF. As DNA, the CDR3 is TGTGCCAGCTCACCATTCGAAACAGATACGCAGTATTTT. The chain links TRBV18 to TRBJ2-3, with no clear D. The V gene lost 2 bases and the J gene lost 3 bases, with 6 bases spanning the gap. The CDR3 runs to 13 residues. Germline V gene sequence: CDR1 KGHSH, CDR2 LQKENI.

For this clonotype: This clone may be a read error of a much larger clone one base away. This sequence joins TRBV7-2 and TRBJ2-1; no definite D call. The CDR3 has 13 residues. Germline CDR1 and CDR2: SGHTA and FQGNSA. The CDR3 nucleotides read TGTGCCAGCAGCTTAAGCCGCAACAATGAGCGGTTCTTC. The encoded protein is CASSLSRNNERFF.

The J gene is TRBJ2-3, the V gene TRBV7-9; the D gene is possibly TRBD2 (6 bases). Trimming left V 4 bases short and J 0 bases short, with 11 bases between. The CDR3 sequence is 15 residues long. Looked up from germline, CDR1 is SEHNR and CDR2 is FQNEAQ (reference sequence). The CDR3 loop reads CASSSPGASTDTQYF. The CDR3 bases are TGTGCCAGCAGCTCGCCGGGAGCTAGCACAGATACGCAGTATTTT.

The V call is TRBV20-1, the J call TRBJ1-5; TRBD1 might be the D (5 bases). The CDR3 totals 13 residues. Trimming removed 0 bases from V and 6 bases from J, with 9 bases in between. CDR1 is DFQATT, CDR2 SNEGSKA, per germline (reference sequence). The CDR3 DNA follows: TGCAGTGCTAGAGACAGGGCCAGTCAGCCCCAGCATTTT. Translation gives CSARDRASQPQHF.

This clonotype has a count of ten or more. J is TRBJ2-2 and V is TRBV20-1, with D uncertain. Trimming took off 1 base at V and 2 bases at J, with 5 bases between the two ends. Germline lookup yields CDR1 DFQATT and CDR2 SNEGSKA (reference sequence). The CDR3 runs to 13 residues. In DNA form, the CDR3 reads TGCAGTGCTAGAGGACATAACACCGGGGAGCTGTTTTTT. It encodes CSARGHNTGELFF.

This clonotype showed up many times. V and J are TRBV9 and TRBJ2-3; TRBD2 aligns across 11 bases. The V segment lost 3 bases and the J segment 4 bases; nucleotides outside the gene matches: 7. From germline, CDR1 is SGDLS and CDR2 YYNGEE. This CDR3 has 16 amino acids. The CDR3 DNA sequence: TGTGCCAGCAGCGCTCGGATTAGCGGGGGGGCAGATACGCAGTATTTT. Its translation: CASSARISGGADTQYF.

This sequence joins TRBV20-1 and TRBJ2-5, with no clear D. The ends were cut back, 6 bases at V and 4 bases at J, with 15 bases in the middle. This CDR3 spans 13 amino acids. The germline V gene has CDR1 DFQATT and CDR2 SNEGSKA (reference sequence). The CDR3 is CSALGGSGETQYF. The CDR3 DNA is TGCAGTGCCCTAGGTGGTTCGGGAGAGACCCAGTACTTC.

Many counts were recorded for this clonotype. As DNA, the CDR3 is TGCGCCAGCAAGACAAGGGGACCCACCGGGGAGCTGTTTTTT. The encoded protein is CASKTRGPTGELFF. The chain uses TRBV5-1 and TRBJ2-2; D is tentatively TRBD1 or TRBD2 (5 bases each). Germline values: CDR1 SGHRS, CDR2 YFSETQ. This CDR3 spans 14 amino acids. The V and J ends lost 6 bases and 4 bases respectively, with 13 bases between them.

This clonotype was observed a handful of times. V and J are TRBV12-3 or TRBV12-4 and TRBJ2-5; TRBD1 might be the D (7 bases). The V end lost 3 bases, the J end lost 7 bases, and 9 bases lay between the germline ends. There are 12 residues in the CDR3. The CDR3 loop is CASSFRGVTQYF. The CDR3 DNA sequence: TGTGCCAGCAGTTTCAGGGGGGTGACCCAGTACTTC.

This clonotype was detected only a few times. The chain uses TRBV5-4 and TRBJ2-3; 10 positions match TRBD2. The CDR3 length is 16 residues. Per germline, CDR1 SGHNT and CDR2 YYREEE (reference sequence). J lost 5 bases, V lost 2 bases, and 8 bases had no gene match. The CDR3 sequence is CASSFPQRGGLDTQYF. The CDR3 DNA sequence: TGTGCCAGCAGCTTCCCCCAGCGGGGGGGCCTAGATACGCAGTATTTT.

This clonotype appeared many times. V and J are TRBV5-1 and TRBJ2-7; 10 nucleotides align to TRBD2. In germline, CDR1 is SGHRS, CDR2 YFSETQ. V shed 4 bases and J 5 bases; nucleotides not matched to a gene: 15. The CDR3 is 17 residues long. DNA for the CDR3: TGCGCCAGCAGCAATGCTGAAGTGGTAGCGGGGGGACACGAGCAGTACTTC. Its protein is CASSNAEVVAGGHEQYF. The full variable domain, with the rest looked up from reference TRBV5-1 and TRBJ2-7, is KAGVTQTPRYLIKTRGQQVTLSCSPISGHRSVSWYQQTPGQGLQFLFEYFSETQRNKGNFPGRFSGRQFSNSRSEMNVSTLELGDSALYLCASSNAEVVAGGHEQYFGPGTRLTVT.

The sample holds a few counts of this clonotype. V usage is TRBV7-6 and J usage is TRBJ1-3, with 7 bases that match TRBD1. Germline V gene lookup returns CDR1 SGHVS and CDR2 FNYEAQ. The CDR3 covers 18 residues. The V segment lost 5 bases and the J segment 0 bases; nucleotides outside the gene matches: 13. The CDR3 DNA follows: TGTGCCAGCAGCGCACGCCCACAGGGGCGAGACTCTGGAAACACCATATATTTT. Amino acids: CASSARPQGRDSGNTIYF.

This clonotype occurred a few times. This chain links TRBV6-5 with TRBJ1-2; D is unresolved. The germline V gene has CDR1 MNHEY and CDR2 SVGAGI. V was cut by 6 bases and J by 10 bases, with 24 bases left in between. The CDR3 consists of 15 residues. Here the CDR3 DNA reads TGTGCCAGCAGGCGCCTAGGTCCGGCAGGCAATGACTACACCTTC. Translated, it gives CASRRLGPAGNDYTF.

The CDR3 coding sequence is TGTGCCAGCAGCGACTCACTAGCGGGGGTGGATACGCAGTATTTT. It is translated as CASSDSLAGVDTQYF. The V gene is TRBV7-3, the J gene TRBJ2-3, with 11 bases that match TRBD2. This CDR3 spans 15 amino acids. Germline V gene data show CDR1 as SGHTA and CDR2 as FQGTGA. V shed 5 bases, J shed 6 bases, and the junction held 7 bases outside the gene matches.

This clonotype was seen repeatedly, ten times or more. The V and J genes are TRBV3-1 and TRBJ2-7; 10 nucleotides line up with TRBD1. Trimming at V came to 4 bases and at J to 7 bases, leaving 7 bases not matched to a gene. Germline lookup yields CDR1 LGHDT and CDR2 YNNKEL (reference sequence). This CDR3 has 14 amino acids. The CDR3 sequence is CASSPRDRGGEQYF. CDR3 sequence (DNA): TGTGCCAGCAGCCCCCGGGACAGGGGAGGTGAGCAGTACTTC.

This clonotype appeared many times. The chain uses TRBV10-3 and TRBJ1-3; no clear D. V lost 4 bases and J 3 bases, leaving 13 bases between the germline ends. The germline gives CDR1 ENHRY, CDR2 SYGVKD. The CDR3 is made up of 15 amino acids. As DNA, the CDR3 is TGTGCCATCAGTGCGGTCACCCGCCATGGAAACACCATATATTTT. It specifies CAISAVTRHGNTIYF.